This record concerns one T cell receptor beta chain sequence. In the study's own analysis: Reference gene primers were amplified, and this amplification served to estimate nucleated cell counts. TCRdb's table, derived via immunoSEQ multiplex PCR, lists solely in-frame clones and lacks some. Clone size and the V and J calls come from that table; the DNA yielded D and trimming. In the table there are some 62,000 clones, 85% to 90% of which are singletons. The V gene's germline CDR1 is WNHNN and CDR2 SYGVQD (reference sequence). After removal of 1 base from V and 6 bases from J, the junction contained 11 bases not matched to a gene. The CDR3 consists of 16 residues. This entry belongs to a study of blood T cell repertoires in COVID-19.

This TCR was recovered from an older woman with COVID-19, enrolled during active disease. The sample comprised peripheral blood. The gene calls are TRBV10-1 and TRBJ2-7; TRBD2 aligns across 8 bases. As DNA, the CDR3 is TGCGCCAGCAGTGAGTGCCAGCGGGAGTGGATATGCGAGCAGTACTTC. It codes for CASSECQREWICEQYF.